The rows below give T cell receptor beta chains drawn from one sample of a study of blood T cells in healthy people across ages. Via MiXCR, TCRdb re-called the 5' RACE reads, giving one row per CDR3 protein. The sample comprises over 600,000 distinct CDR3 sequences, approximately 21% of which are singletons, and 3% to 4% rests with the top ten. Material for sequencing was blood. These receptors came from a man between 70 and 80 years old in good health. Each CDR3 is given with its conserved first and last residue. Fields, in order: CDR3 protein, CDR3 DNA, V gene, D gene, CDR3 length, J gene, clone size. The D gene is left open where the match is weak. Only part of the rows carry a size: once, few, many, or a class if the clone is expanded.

CASSLGADTQYF,TGCGCCAGCAGCTTGGGAGCAGATACGCAGTATTTT,TRBV12-3/TRBV12-4,.,12,TRBJ2-3,many
CASSLFGRGRSTNEKLFF,TGTGCCAGCAGCTTGTTCGGTAGGGGGCGATCAACTAATGAAAAACTGTTTTTT,TRBV11-2,TRBD1,18,TRBJ1-4,many
CASSPSGEGDTQYF,TGTGCCAGCAGTCCTAGCGGGGAGGGAGATACGCAGTATTTT,TRBV12-3/TRBV12-4,TRBD2,14,TRBJ2-3,few
CASSLGASVVYNEQFF,TGTGCCAGCAGCCTAGGGGCTAGCGTCGTCTACAATGAGCAGTTCTTC,TRBV11-3,.,16,TRBJ2-1,.
CASRLGQNNEQFF,TGTGCCAGCCGATTGGGTCAGAACAATGAGCAGTTCTTC,TRBV2,.,13,TRBJ2-1,few
CASSWQGLADTQYF,TGTGCCAGTAGTTGGCAGGGCCTTGCAGATACGCAGTATTTT,TRBV19,.,14,TRBJ2-3,few
CASSAGQVQETQYF,TGTGCCAGCAGTGCAGGACAGGTCCAAGAGACCCAGTACTTC,TRBV2,TRBD1,14,TRBJ2-5,few
CASSSSGVKGETQYF,TGTGCCAGCAGTTCCTCTGGGGTTAAAGGAGAGACCCAGTACTTC,TRBV12-3/TRBV12-4,.,15,TRBJ2-5,.
CASRPSGGETQYF,TGTGCCAGCAGACCTAGCGGGGGAGAGACCCAGTACTTC,TRBV7-9,TRBD2,13,TRBJ2-5,.
CAISDNFRAGTHEQYF,TGTGCCATCAGTGACAATTTTAGGGCAGGGACCCACGAGCAGTACTTC,TRBV10-3,.,16,TRBJ2-7,.
CASKKGQRISPRNGYTF,TGTGCCAGCAAAAAAGGACAGCGCATTTCACCAAGAAATGGCTACACCTTC,TRBV6-2/TRBV6-3,.,17,TRBJ1-2,.
CSASGGTSNQPQHF,TGCAGTGCTAGCGGGGGGACGAGCAATCAGCCCCAGCATTTT,TRBV20-1,.,14,TRBJ1-5,.
CASIIFEGGNYGYTF,TGTGCCAGCATCATTTTTGAGGGGGGAAACTATGGCTACACCTTC,TRBV6-6,.,15,TRBJ1-2,.
CASSRIAGLPYNEQFF,TGTGCCAGCAGTCGGATAGCGGGGCTCCCCTACAATGAGCAGTTCTTC,TRBV2,TRBD2,16,TRBJ2-1,.
CASRSPRRKIYNEQFF,TGTGCCAGCCGGTCCCCCCGGCGGAAGATTTACAATGAGCAGTTCTTC,TRBV9,.,16,TRBJ2-1,few
CAISDSETQYF,TGTGCCATCAGTGACTCGGAGACCCAGTACTTC,TRBV10-3,.,11,TRBJ2-5,few
CASSLWTRDGNTDTQYF,TGCGCCAGCAGCTTGTGGACACGGGATGGTAACACAGATACGCAGTATTTT,TRBV5-1,.,17,TRBJ2-3,.
CASSSGSTYEQYF,TGTGCCAGCAGCAGCGGGAGTACCTACGAGCAGTACTTC,TRBV7-2,TRBD2,13,TRBJ2-7,.
CASRTSGAYNEQFF,TGTGCCAGCAGGACTAGCGGGGCCTACAATGAGCAGTTCTTC,TRBV12-3/TRBV12-4,TRBD2,14,TRBJ2-1,.
CSVGLRRLNEQYF,TGCAGCGTTGGCCTTCGGAGATTGAACGAGCAGTACTTC,TRBV29-1,.,13,TRBJ2-7,.
CASKNTVEQYF,TGTGCCAGCAAAAACACTGTCGAGCAGTACTTC,TRBV6-2/TRBV6-3,.,11,TRBJ2-7,few
CSASVQGEETQYF,TGCAGTGCTAGCGTCCAGGGAGAAGAGACCCAGTACTTC,TRBV20-1,.,13,TRBJ2-5,.
CASKVGWRDADTQYF,TGTGCCAGCAAAGTCGGGTGGAGGGACGCAGATACGCAGTATTTT,TRBV2,.,15,TRBJ2-3,.
CASSLGLAGANFLNTGELFF,TGCGCCAGCAGCTTGGGACTAGCGGGAGCAAACTTCTTAAACACCGGGGAGCTGTTTTTT,TRBV5-1,TRBD2,20,TRBJ2-2,.
CSARDRLLGSYNEQFF,TGCAGTGCTAGAGATCGCCTGCTCGGGTCCTACAATGAGCAGTTCTTC,TRBV20-1,.,16,TRBJ2-1,.
CASSLIAGAPEETQYF,TGTGCCAGCAGCCTCATAGCGGGAGCCCCAGAAGAGACCCAGTACTTC,TRBV3-1,TRBD2,16,TRBJ2-5,.
CAISELHSSGNEQFF,TGTGCCATCAGTGAGTTGCACTCTAGCGGGAATGAGCAGTTCTTC,TRBV10-3,TRBD2,15,TRBJ2-1,.
CASSPRYGGNRYEQYF,TGTGCCAGCAGCCCCAGGTACGGAGGAAACCGCTACGAGCAGTACTTC,TRBV3-1,.,16,TRBJ2-7,.
CATSDLGGGGDTQYF,TGTGCCACCAGTGACCTCGGGGGAGGGGGAGATACGCAGTATTTT,TRBV24-1,.,15,TRBJ2-3,few
CSAPDRTSVVDTQYF,TGCAGTGCCCCGGACCGGACTAGCGTAGTAGATACGCAGTATTTT,TRBV20-1,TRBD2,15,TRBJ2-3,few
CATSRGQDGNTIYF,TGTGCCACCAGCAGAGGACAGGACGGAAACACCATATATTTT,TRBV15,.,14,TRBJ1-3,many
CASSRGPDAQYF,TGTGCCAGCAGTCGGGGCCCAGATGCGCAGTATTTT,TRBV12-3/TRBV12-4,.,12,TRBJ2-3,.
CASSPGHLQPLFF,TGTGCCAGCAGCCCCGGACACCTCCAACCACTGTTTTTT,TRBV14,.,13,TRBJ1-4,few
CSAVTLSGSLETQYF,TGCAGTGCAGTTACCCTTAGCGGGAGTCTTGAGACCCAGTACTTC,TRBV20-1,TRBD2,15,TRBJ2-5,.
CATSRSLMGTDEKLFF,TGTGCCACCAGCAGGAGCCTAATGGGGACCGATGAAAAACTGTTTTTT,TRBV15,.,16,TRBJ1-4,.
CASSEFSGRAHEQYF,TGCGCCAGCAGTGAGTTTAGCGGGAGGGCTCACGAGCAGTACTTC,TRBV10-2,TRBD2,15,TRBJ2-7,.
CASSQTGADTQYF,TGTGCCAGCAGCCAAACAGGGGCAGATACGCAGTATTTT,TRBV7-8,TRBD1,13,TRBJ2-3,.
CAAMDILNTGELFF,TGTGCCGCAATGGACATTCTGAACACCGGGGAGCTGTTTTTT,TRBV6-5,.,14,TRBJ2-2,.
CRCGVAKNIQYF,TGTCGTTGTGGGGTAGCCAAAAACATTCAGTACTTC,TRBV2,.,12,TRBJ2-4,few
CASSPKRNEQFF,TGTGCCAGCAGTCCAAAGAGGAATGAGCAGTTCTTC,TRBV27,.,12,TRBJ2-1,few
CSAPRTSGRATDTQYF,TGCAGTGCCCCTAGGACTAGCGGGAGGGCAACAGATACGCAGTATTTT,TRBV20-1,TRBD2,16,TRBJ2-3,.
CSAGTGGEYGYTF,TGCAGTGCCGGGACAGGGGGCGAGTATGGCTACACCTTC,TRBV20-1,TRBD1,13,TRBJ1-2,.
CAIGQGRANVLTF,TGTGCCATCGGGCAGGGACGGGCCAACGTCCTGACTTTC,TRBV10-3,.,13,TRBJ2-6,.
CATISGRVTDTQYF,TGTGCCACCATTAGCGGGAGGGTCACAGATACGCAGTATTTT,TRBV24-1,TRBD2,14,TRBJ2-3,few
CASSQSGTGSSPQHF,TGCGCCAGCAGCCAATCCGGGACAGGTTCTTCGCCCCAGCATTTT,TRBV4-1,TRBD1,15,TRBJ1-5,.
CASSPWRGSSTGEKLFF,TGCGCCAGCAGCCCGTGGCGGGGGTCAAGTACAGGTGAAAAACTGTTTTTT,TRBV5-1,.,17,TRBJ1-4,.
CASSQEGLRAVKNIQYF,TGTGCCAGCAGCCAAGAAGGGCTCAGAGCCGTCAAAAACATTCAGTACTTC,TRBV3-1,.,17,TRBJ2-4,few
CASSTSPGTGYQFF,TGTGCCAGCAGTACCAGTCCCGGGACAGGGTATCAGTTCTTC,TRBV6-6,TRBD1,14,TRBJ2-1,.